One sample yielded the 8 T cell receptor beta chains listed below, sequenced in a study of control samples from healthy donors and cancer patients. Method: immunoSEQ multiplex PCR; TCRdb's copy keeps in-frame clones and lacks some. The sample records about 220,000 clones, roughly 94% being singletons. The sequenced sample consisted of blood. The origin of the receptors is a man aged 50-59 years in good health.

The chain is built from TRBV10-2 and TRBJ1-6; the D gene is possibly TRBD1 (5 bases). The germline V gene encodes CDR1 WSHSY and CDR2 SAAADI. There are 16 residues in the CDR3. The V end lost 3 bases, the J end lost 6 bases, and 15 bases lay between the germline ends. DNA of the CDR3: TGCGCCAGCAGTGAAAGACGGGGGACGGTTAATTCACCCCTCCACTTT. This sequence encodes CASSERRGTVNSPLHF.

The chain combines TRBV12-3 or TRBV12-4 with TRBJ2-3; weak D call: TRBD2 (5 bases). V gave up 2 bases and J gave up 5 bases, with 8 bases separating them. The CDR3 spans 13 residues. The CDR3 loop is CASSLLGGDTQYF. DNA of the CDR3: TGTGCCAGCAGTTTACTCGGAGGAGATACGCAGTATTTT.

The chain recombines TRBV5-1 with TRBJ2-1, with D tentatively TRBD1 or TRBD2 (5 bases each). CDR1 SGHRS and CDR2 YFSETQ come from the germline V gene. The CDR3 extends over 15 amino acids. The V gene lost 0 bases and the J gene lost 6 bases, with 13 bases spanning the gap. CDR3 sequence (DNA): TGCGCCAGCAGCTTGGCGTCCGGGACCCCCAATGAGCAGTTCTTC. It specifies CASSLASGTPNEQFF.

This clone was detected only a few times. The chain employs TRBV6-5 and TRBJ1-2, with 8 nucleotides matching TRBD1. In germline, CDR1 is MNHEY, CDR2 SVGAGI. Losses at the gene ends were 6 bases for V and 8 bases for J; bases not matched to a gene: 11. This CDR3 has 14 amino acids. Here the CDR3 DNA reads TGTGCCAGCAGATCCGGGACAGGCACTATCGGCTACACCTTC. Protein product: CASRSGTGTIGYTF.

V gene TRBV2 combines with J gene TRBJ2-6; D gene ambiguous. Per germline, CDR1 SNHLY and CDR2 FYNNEI. Trimming cost V 5 bases and J 0 bases, with 14 bases left between them. The CDR3 spans 17 residues. The CDR3 is CASSHGLLSSGANVLTF. The CDR3 DNA reads as TGTGCCAGCAGTCACGGTCTTCTTAGCTCTGGGGCCAACGTCCTGACTTTC. Supplemented by reference TRBV2 and TRBJ2-6, the full variable domain reads EPEVTQTPSHQVTQMGQEVILRCVPISNHLYFYWYRQILGQKVEFLVSFYNNEISEKSEIFDDQFSVERPDGSNFTLKIRSTKLEDSAMYFCASSHGLLSSGANVLTFGAGSRLTVL.

The chain couples TRBV6-5 to TRBJ2-1, with D possibly TRBD1 on 5 matching bases. V lost 1 base to trimming and J lost 5 bases, with 12 bases between them. CDR1 and CDR2 from the germline V gene are MNHEY and SVGAGI. The CDR3 covers 15 residues. The CDR3 reads CASSYFTGIDNEQFF. CDR3 DNA: TGTGCCAGCAGTTACTTTACAGGCATTGACAATGAGCAGTTCTTC.

The chain employs TRBV25-1 and TRBJ1-2; D may be TRBD1 (5 bases). CDR1 is MGHDK and CDR2 is SYGVNS in the germline V gene. The CDR3 consists of 13 residues. Trimming pared 4 bases from V and 13 bases from J, leaving 19 bases between. The CDR3 here is CASSVTGTAHLTF. CDR3 sequence (DNA): TGTGCCAGCAGTGTCACCGGGACCGCGCATCTCACCTTC.

V and J are TRBV5-1 and TRBJ1-4; 8 nucleotides match TRBD1. The CDR3 sequence is 14 residues long. Germline V CDR1 and CDR2: SGHRS, YFSETQ. V was clipped by 2 bases and J by 8 bases; unmatched bases: 5. CDR3 DNA sequence: TGCGCCAGCAGCTTAGGACAGGGCTGGGAAAAACTGTTTTTT. It encodes CASSLGQGWEKLFF. The whole variable domain, remainder taken from reference TRBV5-1 and TRBJ1-4, is KAGVTQTPRYLIKTRGQQVTLSCSPISGHRSVSWYQQTPGQGLQFLFEYFSETQRNKGNFPGRFSGRQFSNSRSEMNVSTLELGDSALYLCASSLGQGWEKLFFGSGTQLSVL.